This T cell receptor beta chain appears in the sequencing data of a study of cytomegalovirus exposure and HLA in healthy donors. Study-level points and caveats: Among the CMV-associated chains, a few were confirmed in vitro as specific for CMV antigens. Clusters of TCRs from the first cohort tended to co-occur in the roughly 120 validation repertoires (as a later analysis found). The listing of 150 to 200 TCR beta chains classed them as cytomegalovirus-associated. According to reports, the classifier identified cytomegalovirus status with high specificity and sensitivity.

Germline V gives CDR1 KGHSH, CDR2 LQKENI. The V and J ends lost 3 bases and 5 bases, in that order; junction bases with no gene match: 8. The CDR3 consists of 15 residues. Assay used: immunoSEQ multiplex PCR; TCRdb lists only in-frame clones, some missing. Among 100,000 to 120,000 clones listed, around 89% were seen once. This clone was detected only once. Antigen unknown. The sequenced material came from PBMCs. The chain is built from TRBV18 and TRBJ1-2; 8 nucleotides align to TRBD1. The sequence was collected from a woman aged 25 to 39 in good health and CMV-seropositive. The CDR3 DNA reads TGTGCCAGCTCACCCGAGATCGGACAGGGATATGGCTACACCTTC. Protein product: CASSPEIGQGYGYTF.